This T cell receptor (beta chain) is from a study of OX40 agonist ivuxolimab in advanced cancers. Study details: Three patients had partial responses: one hepatocellular carcinoma, two cutaneous melanoma.

TCRdb's copy holds only in-frame clones and misses some; the assay was immunoSEQ multiplex PCR. Here the sample spans tens of thousands of clones, about 89% being singletons. Trimming cost V 0 bases and J 0 bases, with 10 bases left between them. This CDR3 contains 16 residues. CDR1 is SGHDT, CDR2 YYEEEE, per germline. Researchers took blood at baseline, on cycle 4 day 1, and on cycle 7 day 1. This rearrangement joins TRBV5-6 to TRBJ2-4; D unresolved. Sample: CD4+ or CD8+ T cells sorted from blood, taken in a trial of the OX40 agonist ivuxolimab. This receptor was taken from an adult with an advanced solid tumor such as melanoma, head and neck, liver or kidney cancer. This CDR3 is CASSLVGSLAKNIQYF. The CDR3 DNA reads as TGTGCCAGCAGCTTGGTCGGCAGTTTAGCCAAAAACATTCAGTACTTC.